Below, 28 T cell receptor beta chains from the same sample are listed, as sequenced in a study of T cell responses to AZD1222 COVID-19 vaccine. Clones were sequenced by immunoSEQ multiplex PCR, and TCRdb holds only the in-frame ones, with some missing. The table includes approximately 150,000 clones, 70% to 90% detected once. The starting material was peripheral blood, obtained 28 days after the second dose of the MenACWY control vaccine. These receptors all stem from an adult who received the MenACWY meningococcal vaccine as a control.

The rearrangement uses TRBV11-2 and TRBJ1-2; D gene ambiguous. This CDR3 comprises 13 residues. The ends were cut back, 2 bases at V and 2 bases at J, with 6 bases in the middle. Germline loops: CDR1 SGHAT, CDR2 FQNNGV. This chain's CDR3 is CASSLTVNYGYTF. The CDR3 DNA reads TGTGCCAGCAGCTTAACGGTAAACTATGGCTACACCTTC.

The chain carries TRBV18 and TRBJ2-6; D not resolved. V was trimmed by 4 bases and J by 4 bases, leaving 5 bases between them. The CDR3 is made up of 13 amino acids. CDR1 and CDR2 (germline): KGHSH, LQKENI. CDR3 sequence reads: CASSLSGANVLTF. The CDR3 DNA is TGTGCCAGCTCACTATCGGGGGCCAACGTCCTGACTTTC.

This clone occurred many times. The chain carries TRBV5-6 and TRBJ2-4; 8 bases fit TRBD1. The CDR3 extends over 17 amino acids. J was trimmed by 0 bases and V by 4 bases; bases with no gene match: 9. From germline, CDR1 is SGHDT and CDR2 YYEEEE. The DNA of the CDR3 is TGTGCCAGCAGCACCTCGACAGGGGCCCTAGCCAAAAACATTCAGTACTTC. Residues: CASSTSTGALAKNIQYF.

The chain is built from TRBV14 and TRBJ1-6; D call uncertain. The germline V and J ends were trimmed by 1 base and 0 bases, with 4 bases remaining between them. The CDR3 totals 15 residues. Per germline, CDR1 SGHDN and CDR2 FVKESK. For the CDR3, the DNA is TGTGCCAGCAGCCAAGGGAGCTCCTATAATTCACCCCTCCACTTT. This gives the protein CASSQGSSYNSPLHF.

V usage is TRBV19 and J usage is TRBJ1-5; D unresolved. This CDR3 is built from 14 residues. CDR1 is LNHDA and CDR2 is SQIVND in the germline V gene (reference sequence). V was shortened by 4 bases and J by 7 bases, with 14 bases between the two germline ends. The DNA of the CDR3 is TGTGCCAGTAGTACTGGGTCGTCCTACCAGCCCCAGCATTTT. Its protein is CASSTGSSYQPQHF. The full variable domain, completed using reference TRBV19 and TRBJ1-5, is DGGITQSPKYLFRKEGQNVTLSCEQNLNHDAMYWYRQDPGQGLRLIYYSQIVNDFQKGDIAEGYSVSREKKESFPLTVTSAQKNPTAFYLCASSTGSSYQPQHFGDGTRLSIL.

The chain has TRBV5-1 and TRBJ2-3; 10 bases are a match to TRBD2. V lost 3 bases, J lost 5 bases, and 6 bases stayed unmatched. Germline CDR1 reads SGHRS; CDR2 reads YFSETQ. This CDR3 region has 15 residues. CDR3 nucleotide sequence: TGCGCCAGCAGCTCCGTAGCGGGGGGTAAAGATACGCAGTATTTT. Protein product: CASSSVAGGKDTQYF.

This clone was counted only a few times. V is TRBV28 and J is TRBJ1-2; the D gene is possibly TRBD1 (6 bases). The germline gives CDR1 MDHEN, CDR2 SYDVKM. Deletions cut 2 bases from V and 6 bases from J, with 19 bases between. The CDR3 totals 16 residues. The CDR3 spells CASSLKGFWGGDGYTF. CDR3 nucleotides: TGTGCCAGCAGTTTAAAGGGTTTCTGGGGGGGCGATGGCTACACCTTC.

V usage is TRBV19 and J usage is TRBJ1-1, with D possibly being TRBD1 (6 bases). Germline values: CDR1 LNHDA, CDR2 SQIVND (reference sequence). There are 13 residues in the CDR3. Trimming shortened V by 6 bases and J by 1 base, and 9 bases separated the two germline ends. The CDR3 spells CASSGQRNTEAFF. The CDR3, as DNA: TGTGCCAGTAGCGGACAGAGGAACACTGAAGCTTTCTTT. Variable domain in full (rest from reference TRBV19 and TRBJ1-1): DGGITQSPKYLFRKEGQNVTLSCEQNLNHDAMYWYRQDPGQGLRLIYYSQIVNDFQKGDIAEGYSVSREKKESFPLTVTSAQKNPTAFYLCASSGQRNTEAFFGQGTRLTVV.

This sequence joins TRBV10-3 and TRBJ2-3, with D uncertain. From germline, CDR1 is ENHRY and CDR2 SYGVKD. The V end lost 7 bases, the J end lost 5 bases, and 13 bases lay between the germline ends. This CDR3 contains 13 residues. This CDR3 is CAITLEPGDTQYF. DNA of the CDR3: TGTGCCATCACGCTAGAACCGGGAGATACGCAGTATTTT.

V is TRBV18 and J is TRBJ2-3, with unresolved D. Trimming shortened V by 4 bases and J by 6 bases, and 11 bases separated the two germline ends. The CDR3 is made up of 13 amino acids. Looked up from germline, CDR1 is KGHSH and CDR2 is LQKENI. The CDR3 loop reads CASSLTSSDTQYF. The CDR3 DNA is TGTGCCAGCTCACTTACCAGTTCCGATACGCAGTATTTT.

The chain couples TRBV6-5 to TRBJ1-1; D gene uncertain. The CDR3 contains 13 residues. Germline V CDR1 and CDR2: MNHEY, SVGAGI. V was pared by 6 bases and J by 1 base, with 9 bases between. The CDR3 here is CASRGPKNTEAFF. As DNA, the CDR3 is TGTGCCAGCAGGGGCCCTAAGAACACTGAAGCTTTCTTT.

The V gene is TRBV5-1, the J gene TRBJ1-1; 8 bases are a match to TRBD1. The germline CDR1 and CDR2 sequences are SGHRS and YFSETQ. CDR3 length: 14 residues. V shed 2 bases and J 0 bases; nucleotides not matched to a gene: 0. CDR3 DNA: TGCGCCAGCAGCTTACAGGGGGTGAACACTGAAGCTTTCTTT. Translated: CASSLQGVNTEAFF.

CDR3 coding DNA: TGTGCCAGCAGCTTAGCGGGACAGTCTCCGGTTAGCTCCTATAATTCACCCCTCCACTTT. Its translation: CASSLAGQSPVSSYNSPLHF. The chain couples TRBV7-2 to TRBJ1-6; 7 nucleotides line up with TRBD1. The CDR3 has 20 residues. After removal of 0 bases from V and 0 bases from J, the junction contained 11 bases not matched to a gene. Germline values: CDR1 SGHTA, CDR2 FQGNSA.

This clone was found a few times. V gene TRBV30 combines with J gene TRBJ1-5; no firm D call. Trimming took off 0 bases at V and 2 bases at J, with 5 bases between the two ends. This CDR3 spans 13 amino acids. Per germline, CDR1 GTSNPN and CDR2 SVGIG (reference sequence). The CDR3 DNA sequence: TGTGCCTGGAGTGTGGCGGGCAATCAGCCCCAGCATTTT. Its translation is CAWSVAGNQPQHF. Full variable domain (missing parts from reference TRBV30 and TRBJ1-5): SQTIHQWPATLVQPVGSPLSLECTVEGTSNPNLYWYRQAAGRGLQLLFYSVGIGQISSEVPQNLSASRPQDRQFILSSKKLLLSDSGFYLCAWSVAGNQPQHFGDGTRLSIL.

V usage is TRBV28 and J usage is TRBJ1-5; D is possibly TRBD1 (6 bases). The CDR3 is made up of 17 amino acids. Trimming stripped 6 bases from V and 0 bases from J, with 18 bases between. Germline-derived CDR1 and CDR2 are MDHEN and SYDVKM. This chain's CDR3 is CASRTRKGGYSNQPQHF. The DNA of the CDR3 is TGTGCCAGCAGAACCCGAAAGGGGGGGTATAGCAATCAGCCCCAGCATTTT.

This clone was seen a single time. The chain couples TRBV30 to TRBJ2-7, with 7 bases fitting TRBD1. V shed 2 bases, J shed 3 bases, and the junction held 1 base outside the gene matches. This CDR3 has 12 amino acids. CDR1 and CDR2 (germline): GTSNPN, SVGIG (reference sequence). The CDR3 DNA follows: TGTGCCTGGAGTAGACAGGGCTACGAGCAGTACTTC. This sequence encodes CAWSRQGYEQYF.

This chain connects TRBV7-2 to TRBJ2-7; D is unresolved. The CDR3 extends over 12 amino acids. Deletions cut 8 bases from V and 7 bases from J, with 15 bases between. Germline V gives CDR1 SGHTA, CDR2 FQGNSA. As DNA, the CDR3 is TGTGCCAGCGGGCCTCTCATTAGGGAGCAGTACTTC. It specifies CASGPLIREQYF.

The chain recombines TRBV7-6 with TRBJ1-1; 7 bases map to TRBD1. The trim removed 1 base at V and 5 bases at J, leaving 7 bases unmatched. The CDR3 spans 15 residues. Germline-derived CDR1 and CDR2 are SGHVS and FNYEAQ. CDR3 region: CASSLGPRGDTEAFF. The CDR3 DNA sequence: TGTGCCAGCAGCTTAGGTCCCAGGGGGGATACTGAAGCTTTCTTT.

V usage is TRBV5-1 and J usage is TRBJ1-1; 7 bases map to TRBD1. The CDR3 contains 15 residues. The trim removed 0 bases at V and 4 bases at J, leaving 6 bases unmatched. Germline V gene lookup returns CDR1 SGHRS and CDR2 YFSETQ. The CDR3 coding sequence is TGCGCCAGCAGCTTGGGGGACAGTCGGCGCACTGAAGCTTTCTTT. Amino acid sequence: CASSLGDSRRTEAFF. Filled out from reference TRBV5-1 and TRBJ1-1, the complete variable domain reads KAGVTQTPRYLIKTRGQQVTLSCSPISGHRSVSWYQQTPGQGLQFLFEYFSETQRNKGNFPGRFSGRQFSNSRSEMNVSTLELGDSALYLCASSLGDSRRTEAFFGQGTRLTVV.

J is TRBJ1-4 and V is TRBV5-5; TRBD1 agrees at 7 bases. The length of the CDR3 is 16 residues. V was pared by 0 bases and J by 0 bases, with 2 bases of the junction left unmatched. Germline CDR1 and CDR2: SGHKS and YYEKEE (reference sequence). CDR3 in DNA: TGTGCCAGCAGCTTGGCAGGGGGAGCAACTAATGAAAAACTGTTTTTT. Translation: CASSLAGGATNEKLFF.

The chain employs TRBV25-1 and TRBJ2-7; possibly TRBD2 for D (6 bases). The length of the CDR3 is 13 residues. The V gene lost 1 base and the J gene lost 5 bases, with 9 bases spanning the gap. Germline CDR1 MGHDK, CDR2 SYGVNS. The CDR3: CASSESAGNEQYF. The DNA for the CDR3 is TGTGCCAGCAGTGAATCCGCGGGGAACGAGCAGTACTTC.

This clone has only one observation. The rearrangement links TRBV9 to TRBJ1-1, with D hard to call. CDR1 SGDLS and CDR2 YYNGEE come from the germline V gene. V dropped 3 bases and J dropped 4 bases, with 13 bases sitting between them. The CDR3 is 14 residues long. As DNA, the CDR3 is TGTGCCAGCAGCGCCCGGATAGAAGGCACTGAAGCTTTCTTT. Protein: CASSARIEGTEAFF.

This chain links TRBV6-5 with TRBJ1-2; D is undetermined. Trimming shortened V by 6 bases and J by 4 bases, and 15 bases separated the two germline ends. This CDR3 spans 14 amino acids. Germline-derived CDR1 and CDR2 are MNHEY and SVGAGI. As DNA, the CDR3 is TGTGCCAGCAGGGCCCCGGGCGGGGTCTATGGCTACACCTTC. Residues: CASRAPGGVYGYTF.

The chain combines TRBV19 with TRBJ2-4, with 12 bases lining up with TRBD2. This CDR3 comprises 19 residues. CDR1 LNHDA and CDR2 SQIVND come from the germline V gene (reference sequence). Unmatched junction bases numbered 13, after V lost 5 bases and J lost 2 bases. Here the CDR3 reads CASSPQGLAGHTSKNIQYF. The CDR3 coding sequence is TGTGCCAGTAGTCCCCAGGGACTAGCGGGTCACACTTCCAAAAACATTCAGTACTTC.

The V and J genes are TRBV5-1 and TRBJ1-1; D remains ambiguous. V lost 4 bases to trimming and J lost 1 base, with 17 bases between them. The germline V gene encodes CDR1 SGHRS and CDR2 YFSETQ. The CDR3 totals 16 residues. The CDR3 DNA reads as TGCGCCAGCAGCGCGTGGAGTGACATCCGGAACACTGAAGCTTTCTTT. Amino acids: CASSAWSDIRNTEAFF.

In DNA form, the CDR3 reads TGTGCCAGTCACTCGGTTGCCGGGGCAGGGCACGAGCAGTACTTC. It specifies CASHSVAGAGHEQYF. The V gene is TRBV6-5, the J gene TRBJ2-7, with D possibly called TRBD1 or TRBD2 (5 bases each). V was clipped by 9 bases and J by 5 bases, with 23 bases between them. The length of the CDR3 is 15 residues. Germline-derived CDR1 and CDR2 are MNHEY and SVGAGI.

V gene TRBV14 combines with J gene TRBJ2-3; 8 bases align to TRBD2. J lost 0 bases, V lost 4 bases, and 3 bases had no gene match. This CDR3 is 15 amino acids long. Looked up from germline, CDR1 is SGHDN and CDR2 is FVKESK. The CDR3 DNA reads TGTGCCAGCAGCCGCGGGACTAGAAGCACAGATACGCAGTATTTT. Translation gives CASSRGTRSTDTQYF.

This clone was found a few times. In DNA form, the CDR3 reads TGCAGCGTTGAAATGTCCGCCCGGCTGTTTTTT. Its translation: CSVEMSARLFF. The chain has TRBV29-1 and TRBJ2-2, with unresolved D. Between the trimmed V and J ends, which lost 2 bases and 13 bases, there was a span of 11 bases. Germline V CDR1 and CDR2: SQVTM, ANQGSEA. The CDR3 has 11 residues.